The 23 T cell receptor beta chains in this list originate from one sample, sequenced in a study of cytomegalovirus exposure and HLA in healthy donors. Assay: immunoSEQ multiplex PCR; the TCRdb copy retains only in-frame clones and omits some. The profile shows fewer than 120,000 clones, roughly nine tenths of them singletons. The sequenced sample consisted of PBMCs. All receptors derive from a woman under 30 in good health and CMV-seronegative.

The table lists this clone with a count of one. The V and J genes are TRBV5-6 and TRBJ2-1; 10 nucleotides agree with TRBD2. V gave up 4 bases and J gave up 7 bases; unmatched junction bases: 8. Per germline, CDR1 SGHDT and CDR2 YYEEEE. CDR3 length: 15 residues. This CDR3 reads CASSLAGARGNEQFF. The CDR3 DNA reads as TGTGCCAGCAGCCTAGCGGGAGCTAGGGGGAATGAGCAGTTCTTC. Together with reference TRBV5-6 and TRBJ2-1, the CDR3 gives the full variable domain: DAGVTQSPTHLIKTRGQQVTLRCSPKSGHDTVSWYQQALGQGPQFIFQYYEEEERQRGNFPDRFSGHQFPNYSSELNVNALLLGDSALYLCASSLAGARGNEQFFGPGTRLTVL.

The rearrangement uses TRBV6-5 and TRBJ2-3, with D perhaps TRBD1 (6 bases). With 2 bases removed from V and 0 bases from J, the gap between germline ends came to 9 bases. Germline CDR1 and CDR2: MNHEY and SVGAGI. This CDR3 has 15 amino acids. The CDR3 loop reads CASSYRGSSTDTQYF. The DNA of the CDR3 is TGTGCCAGCAGTTACAGGGGGAGTAGCACAGATACGCAGTATTTT.

This chain uses TRBV2 with TRBJ2-3; D call uncertain. The germline V gene has CDR1 SNHLY and CDR2 FYNNEI. V was clipped by 5 bases and J by 4 bases, with 7 bases between them. This CDR3 spans 12 amino acids. CDR3 DNA: TGTGCCAGCAGTTCGGGTGCAGATACGCAGTATTTT. Its translation is CASSSGADTQYF.

This clone has just one count. The genes are TRBV10-3 and TRBJ2-7, with D tentatively TRBD2 (6 bases). CDR3 length: 14 residues. Trimming pared 4 bases from V and 2 bases from J, leaving 12 bases between. Looked up from germline, CDR1 is ENHRY and CDR2 is SYGVKD. The CDR3 DNA sequence: TGTGCCATCAGTGTCGGGGGAGGAACCTACGAGCAGTACTTC. Amino acid sequence: CAISVGGGTYEQYF.

This clone was detected only a few times. V gene TRBV6-4 combines with J gene TRBJ2-6; TRBD2 might be the D (6 bases). Deletions cut 3 bases from V and 0 bases from J, with 6 bases between. From germline, CDR1 is MRHNA and CDR2 SNTAGT. The CDR3 consists of 15 residues. This CDR3 is CASSEEGSGANVLTF. In DNA, the CDR3 is TGTGCCAGCAGTGAGGAGGGCTCTGGGGCCAACGTCCTGACTTTC.

J is TRBJ2-1 and V is TRBV4-1, with TRBD1 matching over 9 bases. Losses at the gene ends were 1 base for V and 8 bases for J; bases not matched to a gene: 9. The V gene's germline CDR1 is MGHRA and CDR2 YSYEKL. This CDR3 is 16 amino acids long. CDR3 loop: CASSQGRQGEWYEQFF. The CDR3 bases are TGCGCCAGCAGCCAAGGGCGACAGGGGGAATGGTATGAGCAGTTCTTC.

The V and J genes are TRBV4-1 and TRBJ1-2; D gene ambiguous. Germline values: CDR1 MGHRA, CDR2 YSYEKL. V lost 0 bases and J 5 bases, leaving 19 bases between the germline ends. The CDR3 has 17 residues. CDR3 nucleotides: TGCGCCAGCAGCCAAGATCGTGGGAGGAGAAGAAATTATGGCTACACCTTC. The encoded protein is CASSQDRGRRRNYGYTF.

The V call is TRBV5-1, the J call TRBJ1-1; 8 bases map to TRBD1. CDR1 and CDR2 (germline): SGHRS, YFSETQ. This CDR3 region has 14 residues. V trimming: 5 bases; J trimming: 12 bases; junction bases outside the gene matches: 15. CDR3 DNA: TGCGCCAGCAGACCCGGGACAGGAGACTCAAACCCTTTCTTT. Amino acid sequence: CASRPGTGDSNPFF.

The table lists this clone with a count of one. The chain links TRBV5-1 to TRBJ2-1; D might be TRBD2 (5 bases). V gave up 6 bases and J gave up 7 bases, with 14 bases separating them. CDR3 length: 13 amino acids. CDR1 is SGHRS, CDR2 YFSETQ, per germline. The CDR3 DNA reads as TGCGCCAGCATCGAGTCCCGGGGTAATGAGCAGTTCTTC. This gives the protein CASIESRGNEQFF.

The CDR3 reads CASIAPGLGEQYF. DNA for the CDR3: TGTGCCAGCATCGCTCCAGGGTTAGGGGAGCAGTACTTC. This chain connects TRBV27 to TRBJ2-7, with D possibly being TRBD1 (5 bases). The CDR3 extends over 13 amino acids. From germline, CDR1 is MNHEY and CDR2 SMNVEV (reference sequence). Trimming took 7 bases from V and 7 from J, leaving 17 bases between them.

Remarks on this clone: This sample also contains other DNA sequences that code for the same CDR3. The chain carries TRBV4-1 and TRBJ1-1; 7 positions agree with TRBD1. Per the germline V gene, CDR1 is MGHRA and CDR2 is YSYEKL. V dropped 4 bases and J dropped 5; count of bases not matched to a gene: 10. There are 15 residues in the CDR3. DNA of the CDR3: TGCGCCAGCAGCCTTTCCGGGACAGTAGTGACTGAAGCTTTCTTT. Its translation: CASSLSGTVVTEAFF.

The rearrangement links TRBV11-1 to TRBJ2-1, with a possible D match to TRBD2 (6 bases). This CDR3 contains 14 residues. CDR1 and CDR2 from the germline V gene are SGHAT and FQDESV (reference sequence). The V gene lost 5 bases and the J gene lost 0 bases, with 8 bases spanning the gap. Written as DNA, the CDR3 is TGTGCCAGCAGCGGGGACTCCTCCTACAATGAGCAGTTCTTC. Protein product: CASSGDSSYNEQFF.

This chain joins TRBV15 and TRBJ2-7; TRBD1 matches at 7 bases. After removal of 3 bases from V and 3 bases from J, the junction contained 5 bases not matched to a gene. The CDR3 runs 14 residues. Germline assignment: CDR1 LNHNV and CDR2 YYDKDF (reference sequence). As DNA, the CDR3 is TGTGCCACCAGCAGGAGGGACAGTTTCTACGAGCAGTACTTC. Protein product: CATSRRDSFYEQYF.

This chain joins TRBV28 and TRBJ2-2; the D is unclear. The CDR3 contains 12 residues. Per the germline V gene, CDR1 is MDHEN and CDR2 is SYDVKM. Trimming left V 6 bases short and J 1 base short, with 3 bases between. The CDR3 here is CASSLNTGELFF. DNA of the CDR3: TGTGCCAGCAGCCTGAACACCGGGGAGCTGTTTTTT.

The chain carries TRBV30 and TRBJ1-5; 9 nucleotides line up with TRBD1. This CDR3 region has 16 residues. Germline lookup yields CDR1 GTSNPN and CDR2 SVGIG (reference sequence). J gave up 3 bases and V 1 base, and 7 bases lay outside the gene matches. In nucleotides, the CDR3 is TGTGCCTGGAGTGCTAAGGACAGGGGTAACAATCAGCCCCAGCATTTT. This gives the protein CAWSAKDRGNNQPQHF.

V gene TRBV7-9 combines with J gene TRBJ2-7, with D possibly being TRBD1 (6 bases). This CDR3 region has 14 residues. The germline V gene has CDR1 SEHNR and CDR2 FQNEAQ (reference sequence). Trimming pared 5 bases from V and 2 bases from J, leaving 13 bases between. The CDR3 DNA sequence: TGTGCCAGCAGCGCCGGACAGCGCCCCTACGAGCAGTACTTC. It is translated as CASSAGQRPYEQYF.

CDR3 coding DNA: TGCGCCAGCAGCCAAGATACAGGGGGTTACACTGAAGCTTTCTTT. Protein: CASSQDTGGYTEAFF. The chain employs TRBV4-1 and TRBJ1-1; TRBD1 aligns across 8 bases. Losses at the gene ends were 0 bases for V and 3 bases for J; bases not matched to a gene: 3. CDR1 is MGHRA, CDR2 YSYEKL, per germline. The CDR3 length is 15 residues.

The J gene is TRBJ2-7, the V gene TRBV28; 8 nucleotides line up with TRBD1. There are 16 residues in the CDR3. V lost 5 bases and J lost 0; bases outside the gene matches: 9. Germline V gives CDR1 MDHEN, CDR2 SYDVKM. The CDR3: CASSEHDRGSSYEQYF. The CDR3 nucleotides read TGTGCCAGCAGTGAGCACGACAGGGGTAGCTCCTACGAGCAGTACTTC.

The genes are TRBV28 and TRBJ2-7; TRBD1 is a possible D gene (6 bases). Looked up from germline, CDR1 is MDHEN and CDR2 is SYDVKM. Trimming cost V 5 bases and J 3 bases, with 14 bases left between them. This CDR3 has 14 residues. The CDR3 spells CASSPLTGNYEQYF. The CDR3 DNA sequence: TGTGCCAGCAGTCCCTTAACAGGGAACTACGAGCAGTACTTC.

The CDR3, as DNA: TGTGCCAGCACCCCCCTAACCGGGACAGGGAACGGAGTGTTTTTT. Translated: CASTPLTGTGNGVFF. V usage is TRBV11-2 and J usage is TRBJ1-4; 9 nucleotides align to TRBD1. V was pared by 7 bases and J by 15 bases, with 18 bases of the junction left unmatched. Germline V gene data show CDR1 as SGHAT and CDR2 as FQNNGV. The CDR3 is 15 residues long.

The gene calls are TRBV7-9 and TRBJ2-5; 13 bases line up with TRBD2. Germline-derived CDR1 and CDR2 are SEHNR and FQNEAQ (reference sequence). Unmatched junction bases numbered 8, after V lost 5 bases and J lost 2 bases. The CDR3 extends over 17 amino acids. Here the CDR3 DNA reads TGTGCCAGCAGCCCGCGGACTAGCGGGGGATTTCAAGAGACCCAGTACTTC. It encodes CASSPRTSGGFQETQYF.

This chain links TRBV28 with TRBJ2-7, with 9 bases lining up with TRBD1. Germline CDR1 reads MDHEN; CDR2 reads SYDVKM. The CDR3 extends over 14 amino acids. V was clipped by 3 bases and J by 6 bases; unmatched bases: 6. CDR3: CASSFGTGTLEQYF. For the CDR3, the DNA is TGTGCCAGCAGTTTTGGGACAGGGACCCTCGAGCAGTACTTC. The variable domain in full, with the rest retrieved from reference TRBV28 and TRBJ2-7, is DVKVTQSSRYLVKRTGEKVFLECVQDMDHENMFWYRQDPGLGLRLIYFSYDVKMKEKGDIPEGYSVSREKKERFSLILESASTNQTSMYLCASSFGTGTLEQYFGPGTRLTVT.

The rearrangement links TRBV5-1 to TRBJ1-1; the D gene is possibly TRBD1 (6 bases). This CDR3 is built from 16 residues. V was trimmed by 0 bases and J by 0 bases, leaving 12 bases between them. Germline CDR1 reads SGHRS; CDR2 reads YFSETQ. CDR3 bases: TGCGCCAGCAGCTTGGGGGACATGAGTGTGAACACTGAAGCTTTCTTT. It yields the protein CASSLGDMSVNTEAFF.